This record covers a single TCR beta chain. Profiled with immunoSEQ multiplex PCR; TCRdb holds only in-frame clones, not every one. The sample includes 150,000 to 250,000 clones, around 90% of them seen just once. The data derive from a study of blood T cell repertoires in COVID-19. About the study: Researchers got acute and convalescent COVID-19 samples from the United States, Italy and Spain. From T cells, B-cell-depleted T cells, or PBMCs came the material, which was cDNA or gDNA.

Self-reported history from a screening survey and questionnaire set each donor's cohort. The recovered donors of Cohort 3 showed two negative PCRs, clearance, or symptom resolution. This CDR3 comprises 15 residues. Trimming pared 2 bases from V and 2 bases from J, leaving 13 bases between. Germline-derived CDR1 and CDR2 are SGHNT and YYREEE (reference sequence). This receptor was obtained from a young woman who had recovered from COVID-19. Sample: PBMCs or T cells enriched from blood (not recorded which). V gene TRBV5-4 combines with J gene TRBJ1-1; D uncertain. The CDR3 DNA sequence: TGTGCCAGCAGCTTTGACATCAGCTTAAACACTGAAGCTTTCTTT. Residues: CASSFDISLNTEAFF.